The 7 T cell receptor beta chains below come from one sample, sequenced in a study of blood T cell repertoires in COVID-19. The assay was immunoSEQ multiplex PCR, and TCRdb's table has in-frame clones only and misses some. This table holds roughly 440,000 clones, around 88% found once. Source material: peripheral blood. These TCRs come from a woman aged 45-65 years with COVID-19, enrolled during active disease.

The CDR3 DNA follows: TGTGCCAGCAGAGATTCGGGGGTTAACTATGGCTACACCTTC. Translating gives CASRDSGVNYGYTF. The chain is built from TRBV27 and TRBJ1-2; TRBD1 is a possible D gene (5 bases). CDR1 MNHEY and CDR2 SMNVEV come from the germline V gene (reference sequence). Deletions cut 6 bases from V and 1 base from J, with 12 bases between. CDR3 size: 14 residues.

The chain carries TRBV19 and TRBJ2-3; 9 bases agree with TRBD1. Trimming cost V 6 bases and J 4 bases; bases outside gene matches: 11. This CDR3 contains 16 residues. Germline lookup yields CDR1 LNHDA and CDR2 SQIVND (reference sequence). The CDR3 protein is CASRNRGRVVPDTQYF. The CDR3, as DNA: TGTGCCAGTAGGAACAGGGGGCGCGTAGTCCCAGATACGCAGTATTTT.

V gene TRBV11-3 combines with J gene TRBJ1-1; D unclear. V was trimmed by 0 bases and J by 1 base, leaving 6 bases between them. The germline V gene encodes CDR1 SGHNT and CDR2 YENEEA. The CDR3 loop spans 14 amino acids. This CDR3 is CASSLEGENTEAFF. In nucleotides, the CDR3 is TGTGCCAGCAGCTTAGAGGGAGAGAACACTGAAGCTTTCTTT.

V and J are TRBV24-1 and TRBJ2-2; TRBD1 might be the D (5 bases). V lost 2 bases and J 1 base, leaving 10 bases between the germline ends. Germline CDR1 and CDR2: KGHDR and SFDVKD. This CDR3 has 16 residues. The CDR3 loop is CATSDSRTLNTGELFF. In nucleotides, the CDR3 is TGTGCCACCAGTGATTCGAGGACACTGAACACCGGGGAGCTGTTTTTT.

The V and J genes are TRBV6-2 or TRBV6-3 and TRBJ1-2, with D unresolved. Trimming stripped 5 bases from V and 2 bases from J, with 12 bases between. The CDR3 has 14 residues. CDR1 MNHEY and CDR2 SVGEGT come from the germline V gene. CDR3 in DNA: TGTGCCAGCAGTGCATCCGGGGTGAACTATGGCTACACCTTC. Its protein is CASSASGVNYGYTF.

This clone has just a few counts. The same CDR3 is also encoded by other DNA sequences in this sample. The chain joins TRBV7-9 to TRBJ2-7; 8 bases fit TRBD2. This CDR3 comprises 14 residues. Germline V gives CDR1 SEHNR, CDR2 FQNEAQ (reference sequence). Trimming removed 5 bases from V and 3 bases from J; junction bases left unmatched: 6. The CDR3 reads CASSPPAGGYEQYF. The CDR3 DNA sequence: TGTGCCAGCAGCCCCCCGGCGGGGGGCTACGAGCAGTACTTC.

The chain employs TRBV6-5 and TRBJ1-4, with D unresolved. Germline V CDR1 and CDR2: MNHEY, SVGAGI. V was trimmed by 2 bases and J by 6 bases, leaving 7 bases between them. The CDR3 is made up of 13 amino acids. DNA of the CDR3: TGTGCCAGCAGTTACAGTCGGGATGAAAAACTGTTTTTT. Residues: CASSYSRDEKLFF.